This T cell receptor beta chain emerged from a study of CD8 T cells in ankylosing spondylitis (dated by TCRdb to the late 2010s). For context, the study as a whole: The study profiled T cell receptor beta repertoires in healthy donors and ankylosing spondylitis patients to find disease-linked TCR variants. Peripheral blood samples were taken, and synovial fluid was additionally collected from ankylosing spondylitis patients. The whole study cohort included some 100 healthy donors and around 25 ankylosing spondylitis patients.

The sample was run on an Illumina HiSeq 2500. Quantitative 5'-RACE with molecular barcodes was used to prepare TCR beta libraries. The authors processed their data as follows. To identify disease-linked TCR variants, a new computational method was used, one built on a probabilistic model of VDJ rearrangement. The raw public reads went through TCRdb reprocessing: fastp at Q25, MiXCR clone calling, in-frame beta chains kept. One record per CDR3 amino acid sequence lists the most common genes and DNA. TCRdb assigned the V and J calls; the authors' analysis was not used. The table for this sample lists 300,000 to 350,000 distinct CDR3 sequences; 20% of them were counted only once. 3.5% of the sample comes from the top ten. The paper as a whole reports these results and caveats: Some motif variants were previously reported in synovial fluid and blood of reactive arthritis patients, suggesting common disease-initiation mechanisms. Blood from ankylosing spondylitis patients appeared to be characterized by a TCR beta motif made up of about 8 highly homologous amino acid variants. The disease-linked clones were reported as significantly enriched in matched synovial fluid samples from ankylosing spondylitis patients. The disease-linked clones had a CD8+ phenotype and were found at relatively low frequencies in peripheral blood.

The germline V gene supplies CDR1 SGHTA and CDR2 FQGNSA. The CDR3, from cysteine to phenylalanine, totals 14 residues. Solely the CDR3 DNA is kept, with 42 bases framed from the first base. V lost 5 bases and J lost 4 bases; the stretch between them is 11 bases long. In the case of this clonotype: Its cognate antigen has yet to be identified. Per-nucleotide qualities are absent, and no much larger clonotype sits a single base away.

The sequencing sample was made of blood, either unsorted or a sorted T cell fraction (not recorded which). Recombination linked TRBV7-2 to TRBJ2-2; the D gene is not confidently resolved. The receptor was isolated from a female donor with ankylosing spondylitis or in good health (not recorded which). The CDR3 reads CASSHIVVTGELFF. The DNA reads TGTGCCAGCAGCCACATCGTAGTCACCGGGGAGCTGTTTTTT. Extended through the reference TRBV7-2 and TRBJ2-2 proteins, this CDR3 yields the full variable domain: GAGVSQSPSNKVTEKGKDVELRCDPISGHTALYWYRQSLGQGLEFLIYFQGNSAPDKSGLPSDRFSAERTGGSVSTLTIQRTQQEDSAVYLCASSHIVVTGELFFGEGSRLTVL.